This T cell receptor (beta chain) came from a study of cytomegalovirus exposure and HLA in healthy donors. General study points: Serostatus for CMV was the only available immune exposure information. TCR sequences were mostly rare, though some public TCRs occurred in many donors. Several V segments, TRBV6-2 and TRBV6-3 among them, could not be told apart and were dropped.

A word on this clone: Its antigen is not identified.

PCR used 60 Vbeta primers and 13 Jbeta primers. Clones were read by immunoSEQ multiplex PCR, and TCRdb kept only the in-frame ones, dropping some. The data contain under 200,000 clones, roughly 74% of them seen just once; the ten biggest clones take up approximately 2%. Germline V gene sequence: CDR1 SGHRS, CDR2 YFSETQ. The CDR3 extends over 14 amino acids. J was trimmed by 7 bases and V by 0 bases; bases with no gene match: 3. The sequence was obtained from a woman aged 25-40 years in good health and CMV-seronegative. J is TRBJ2-2 and V is TRBV5-1; TRBD1 matches at 7 bases. Sample: PBMCs. CDR3 residues: CASSLDTGDGELFF. The CDR3 DNA reads TGCGCCAGCAGCTTGGATACAGGGGACGGGGAGCTGTTTTTT.